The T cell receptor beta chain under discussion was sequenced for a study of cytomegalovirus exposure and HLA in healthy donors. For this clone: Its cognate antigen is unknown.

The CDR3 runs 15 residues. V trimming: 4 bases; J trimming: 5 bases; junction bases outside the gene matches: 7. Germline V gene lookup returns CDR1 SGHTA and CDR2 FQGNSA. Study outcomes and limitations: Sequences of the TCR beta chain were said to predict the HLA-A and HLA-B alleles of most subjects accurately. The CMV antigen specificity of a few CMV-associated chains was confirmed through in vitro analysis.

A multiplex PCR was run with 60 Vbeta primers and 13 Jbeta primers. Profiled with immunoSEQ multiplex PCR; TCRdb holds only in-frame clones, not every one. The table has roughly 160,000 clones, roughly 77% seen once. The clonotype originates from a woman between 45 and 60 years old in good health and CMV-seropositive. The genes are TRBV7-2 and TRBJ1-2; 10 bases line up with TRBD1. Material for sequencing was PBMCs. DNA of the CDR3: TGTGCCAGCAGCTCTCGGACAGGGGGAGGGTATGGCTACACCTTC. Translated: CASSSRTGGGYGYTF.